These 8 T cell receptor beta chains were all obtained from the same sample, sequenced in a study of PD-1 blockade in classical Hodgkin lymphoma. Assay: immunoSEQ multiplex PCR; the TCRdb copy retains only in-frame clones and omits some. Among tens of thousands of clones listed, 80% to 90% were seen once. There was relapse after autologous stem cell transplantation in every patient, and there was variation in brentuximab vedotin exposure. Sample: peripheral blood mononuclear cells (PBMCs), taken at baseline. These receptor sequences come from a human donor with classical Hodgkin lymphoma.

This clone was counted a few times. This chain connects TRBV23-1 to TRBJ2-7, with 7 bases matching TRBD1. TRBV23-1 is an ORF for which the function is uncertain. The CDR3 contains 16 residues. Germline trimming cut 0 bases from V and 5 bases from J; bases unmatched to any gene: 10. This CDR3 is CASSQSGDSLGNEQYF. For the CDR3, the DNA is TGCGCCAGCAGTCAATCGGGGGACAGCTTGGGGAACGAGCAGTACTTC.

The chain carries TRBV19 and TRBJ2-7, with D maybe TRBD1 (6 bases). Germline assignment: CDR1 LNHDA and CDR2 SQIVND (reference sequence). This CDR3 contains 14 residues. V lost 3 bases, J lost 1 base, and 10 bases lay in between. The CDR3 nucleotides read TGTGCCAGTAGTATTATGGACAGTTCCTACGAGCAGTACTTC. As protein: CASSIMDSSYEQYF.

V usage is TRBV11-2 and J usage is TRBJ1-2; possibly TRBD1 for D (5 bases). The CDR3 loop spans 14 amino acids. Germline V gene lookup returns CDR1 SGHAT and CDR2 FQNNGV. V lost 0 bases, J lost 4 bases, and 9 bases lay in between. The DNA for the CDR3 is TGTGCCAGCAGCTTAGAGGGGCCAGGCTATGGCTACACCTTC. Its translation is CASSLEGPGYGYTF.

CDR3 residues: CASSLTGGSGNTIYF. In DNA, the CDR3 is TGTGCCAGCTCACTTACAGGGGGCTCTGGAAACACCATATATTTT. The genes are TRBV18 and TRBJ1-3, with 8 bases that match TRBD1. Germline loops: CDR1 KGHSH, CDR2 LQKENI. This CDR3 is 15 amino acids long. V was clipped by 4 bases and J by 0 bases; unmatched bases: 2.

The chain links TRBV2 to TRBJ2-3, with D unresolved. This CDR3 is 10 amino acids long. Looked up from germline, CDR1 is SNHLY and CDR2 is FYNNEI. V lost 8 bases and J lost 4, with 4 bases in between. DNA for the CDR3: TGTGCCAGCGGATCAGATACGCAGTATTTT. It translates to CASGSDTQYF.

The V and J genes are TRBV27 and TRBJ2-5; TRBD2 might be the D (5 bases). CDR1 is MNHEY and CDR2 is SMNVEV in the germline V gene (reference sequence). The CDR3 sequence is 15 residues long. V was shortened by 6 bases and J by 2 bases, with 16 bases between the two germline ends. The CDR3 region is CASSPPSGGQETQYF. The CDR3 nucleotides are TGTGCCAGCAGCCCGCCTTCTGGCGGGCAAGAGACCCAGTACTTC.

The DNA for the CDR3 is TGTGCCAGCAAGGACAGTTTGAACACTGAAGCTTTCTTT. It yields the protein CASKDSLNTEAFF. This sequence joins TRBV6-6 and TRBJ1-1, with a tentative D call TRBD1 (6 bases). This CDR3 contains 13 residues. Trimming removed 7 bases at V and 0 bases at J, with 9 bases between. CDR1 MNHNY and CDR2 SVGAGI come from the germline V gene (reference sequence).

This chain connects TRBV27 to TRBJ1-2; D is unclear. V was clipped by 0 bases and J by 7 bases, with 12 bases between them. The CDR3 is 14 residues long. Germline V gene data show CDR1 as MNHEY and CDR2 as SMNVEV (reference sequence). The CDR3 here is CASSLSRRISGYTF. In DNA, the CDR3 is TGTGCCAGCAGTTTATCTCGGAGAATTAGTGGCTACACCTTC.